Included here is one TCR beta chain sequence, with context. This sample also contains other DNA sequences that code for the same CDR3. These data come from a study of blood T cell repertoires in COVID-19. Study context: PBMCs, B-cell-depleted T cells, or T cells provided the cDNA or gDNA that made up the material.

Clones were read by immunoSEQ multiplex PCR, and TCRdb kept only the in-frame ones, dropping some. The repertoire holds 240,000 or so clones, with about four fifths as singletons. The CDR3 contains 13 residues. Trimming stripped 3 bases from V and 2 bases from J, with 5 bases between. Germline CDR1 SEHNR, CDR2 FQNEAQ (reference sequence). This chain uses TRBV7-9 with TRBJ1-5; D is uncertain. This clonotype was sampled from an elderly woman with acute or convalescent COVID-19. Sequences were obtained from peripheral blood. The CDR3 sequence: CASSFSGNQPQHF. The CDR3 region has the DNA TGTGCCAGCAGCTTCTCGGGCAATCAGCCCCAGCATTTT. The variable domain in full, with the rest retrieved from reference TRBV7-9 and TRBJ1-5, is DTGVSQNPRHKITKRGQNVTFRCDPISEHNRLYWYRQTLGQGPEFLTYFQNEAQLEKSRLLSDRFSAERPKGSFSTLEIQRTEQGDSAMYLCASSFSGNQPQHFGDGTRLSIL.